This entry describes one T cell receptor (beta chain). As processed by the authors: Amplification of reference gene primers was used by the study to estimate nucleated cell counts. Some clones are missing from TCRdb's copy, which holds only in-frame ones; the method was immunoSEQ multiplex PCR. For V, J and clone size, that table is used; D and trimming come from the DNA. The sample includes hundreds of thousands of clones, over 75% of them seen just once. This entry belongs to a study of blood T cell repertoires in COVID-19. Study overall: The study drew acute and convalescent COVID-19 samples from the United States, Italy and Spain.

Trimming stripped 5 bases from V and 4 bases from J, with 25 bases between. CDR3 length: 18 residues. In germline, CDR1 is MNHEY, CDR2 SMNVEV (reference sequence). Sequencing used peripheral blood. V usage is TRBV27 and J usage is TRBJ2-3; D may be TRBD1 (5 bases). This clonotype was obtained from a woman aged 45 to 65 with active or convalescent COVID-19. CDR3 protein: CASSHLLGSAGKPDTQYF. CDR3 bases: TGTGCCAGCAGTCACCTCCTGGGTTCGGCAGGGAAGCCAGATACGCAGTATTTT.